One and the same sample provided the 26 T cell receptor beta chains below, sequenced in a study of T cell responses to AZD1222 COVID-19 vaccine. TCRdb's copy holds only in-frame clones and misses some; the assay was immunoSEQ multiplex PCR. Of 150,000 to 200,000 clones in the sample, about nine tenths were seen once. The material sequenced was peripheral blood, taken on day 0 of AZD1222 vaccination. Receptors originate from an adult in good health.

The rearrangement links TRBV3-1 (or the pseudogene TRBV3-2) to TRBJ1-2; 8 nucleotides align to TRBD1. This CDR3 region has 13 residues. Germline V lookup: CDR1 LGHDT, CDR2 YNNKEL (reference sequence). The V gene end was trimmed by 7 bases and the J gene end by 3 bases; junction bases not matched to a gene: 4. The DNA for the CDR3 is TGTGCCAGCACCCCAGGGGGCTACTATGGCTACACCTTC. This codes for CASTPGGYYGYTF.

V gene TRBV7-8 combines with J gene TRBJ2-3, with 9 bases identical to TRBD1. The germline gives CDR1 SGHVS, CDR2 FQNEAQ. V lost 4 bases, J lost 6 bases, and 14 bases stayed unmatched. The CDR3 is made up of 17 amino acids. CDR3 sequence: CASSYGSGTGFADTQYF. The CDR3, as DNA: TGTGCCAGCAGCTATGGTTCCGGGACAGGGTTCGCTGATACGCAGTATTTT.

This sequence joins TRBV2 and TRBJ1-2; D not resolved. Trimming left V 1 base short and J 10 bases short, with 13 bases between. The CDR3 extends over 13 amino acids. Germline values: CDR1 SNHLY, CDR2 FYNNEI. The CDR3 coding sequence is TGTGCCAGCAGTGAAGGCCCCTCGCGGGACTACACCTTC. Translated, it gives CASSEGPSRDYTF.

The CDR3 region is CASSAWGTQETQYF. The CDR3, as DNA: TGTGCCAGCAGCGCCTGGGGGACCCAAGAGACCCAGTACTTC. This sequence joins TRBV7-3 and TRBJ2-5, with D perhaps given as TRBD1 or TRBD2 (5 bases each). The ends were cut back, 5 bases at V and 1 base at J, with 11 bases in the middle. This CDR3 spans 14 amino acids. Per the germline V gene, CDR1 is SGHTA and CDR2 is FQGTGA.

The chain employs TRBV6-1 and TRBJ2-3; D remains unclear. With 1 base removed from V and 0 bases from J, the gap between germline ends came to 5 bases. The germline CDR1 and CDR2 sequences are MNHNS and SASEGT. The CDR3 extends over 14 amino acids. CDR3 residues: CASSEGASTDTQYF. CDR3 coding DNA: TGTGCCAGCAGTGAAGGGGCTAGCACAGATACGCAGTATTTT.

This clone occurred once. The chain uses TRBV25-1 and TRBJ1-1; the D gene is possibly TRBD1 (5 bases). Germline V gene sequence: CDR1 MGHDK, CDR2 SYGVNS. Trimming removed 6 bases from V and 1 base from J, with 9 bases in between. The CDR3 covers 13 residues. CDR3 sequence: CASSPQGNTEAFF. In DNA, the CDR3 is TGTGCCAGCAGCCCCCAGGGGAACACTGAAGCTTTCTTT.

In its sample, this clone was seen a few times. The gene calls are TRBV2 and TRBJ2-7, with a tentative D call TRBD2 (7 bases). The length of the CDR3 is 16 residues. Germline CDR1 is SNHLY and CDR2 is FYNNEI. V lost 6 bases and J lost 2, with 20 bases in between. CDR3 bases: TGTGCCAGCAGGAGGGGCGGGGGCATGACCGCCTACGAGCAGTACTTC. Protein sequence: CASRRGGGMTAYEQYF.

The chain combines TRBV12-3 or TRBV12-4 with TRBJ2-5; no firm D call. This CDR3 has 13 amino acids. Trimming shortened V by 2 bases and J by 1 base, and 5 bases separated the two germline ends. CDR3 residues: CASSLTFQETQYF. CDR3 nucleotides: TGTGCCAGCAGTTTAACCTTCCAAGAGACCCAGTACTTC.

V usage is TRBV5-1 and J usage is TRBJ1-1, with a tentative D call TRBD1 (6 bases). V was trimmed by 0 bases and J by 1 base, leaving 13 bases between them. The CDR3 sequence is 16 residues long. Germline CDR1 reads SGHRS; CDR2 reads YFSETQ. The CDR3 coding sequence is TGCGCCAGCAGCTTGGTGGCGGGGGGCCGGAACACTGAAGCTTTCTTT. This encodes CASSLVAGGRNTEAFF.

This chain uses TRBV3-1 (or the pseudogene TRBV3-2) with TRBJ2-7; D ambiguous. This CDR3 comprises 12 residues. V was clipped by 3 bases and J by 0 bases, with 3 bases between them. In germline, CDR1 is LGHDT, CDR2 YNNKEL (reference sequence). CDR3 loop: CASSQASYEQYF. DNA of the CDR3: TGTGCCAGCAGCCAGGCCTCCTACGAGCAGTACTTC.

V and J are TRBV12-3 or TRBV12-4 and TRBJ1-2; 7 nucleotides match TRBD1. V lost 11 bases and J lost 10; bases outside the gene matches: 13. CDR3 length: 12 amino acids. DNA of the CDR3: TGTGCCGTTTCCCACGGAACAGGGGACTACACCTTC. Encoded protein: CAVSHGTGDYTF.

V usage is TRBV9 and J usage is TRBJ1-1; no reliable D call. Germline V gives CDR1 SGDLS, CDR2 YYNGEE. The V end was cut by 4 bases, the J end by 1 base, with 11 bases between. CDR3 length: 14 amino acids. DNA for the CDR3: TGTGCCAGCAGCTCTAGGACGGGGAACACTGAAGCTTTCTTT. It yields the protein CASSSRTGNTEAFF.

The J gene is TRBJ1-2, the V gene TRBV5-1, with D perhaps TRBD1 (6 bases). Deletions cut 3 bases from V and 6 bases from J, with 15 bases between. Germline-derived CDR1 and CDR2 are SGHRS and YFSETQ. This CDR3 is 14 amino acids long. In nucleotides, the CDR3 is TGCGCCAGCAGCTGGGGGGCGTTTAAAGATGGCTACACCTTC. Amino acid sequence: CASSWGAFKDGYTF.

The CDR3 is CASRYSHAGTGFNYGYTF. The CDR3 DNA follows: TGTGCCAGTAGATATTCACACGCCGGGACAGGGTTTAACTATGGCTACACCTTC. The gene calls are TRBV19 and TRBJ1-2; 9 positions agree with TRBD1. The CDR3 loop spans 18 amino acids. V was pared by 6 bases and J by 1 base, with 15 bases of the junction left unmatched. Germline V CDR1 and CDR2: LNHDA, SQIVND (reference sequence).

The sample holds a few counts of this clone. The chain carries TRBV6-4 and TRBJ2-3, with 10 bases aligning to TRBD2. In germline, CDR1 is MRHNA, CDR2 SNTAGT. The CDR3 is 17 residues long. The V and J ends lost 0 bases and 1 base, in that order; junction bases with no gene match: 4. The CDR3 nucleotides are TGTGCCAGCAGTGACTCCGCTACTAGCGGGGGCACAGATACGCAGTATTTT. Protein sequence: CASSDSATSGGTDTQYF.

This clone was counted once. Additional DNA sequences in this sample encode the identical CDR3. The chain uses TRBV3-1 (or the pseudogene TRBV3-2) and TRBJ2-2; no reliable D call. The CDR3 has 14 amino acids. The V end lost 2 bases, the J end lost 1 base, and 5 bases lay between the germline ends. Looked up from germline, CDR1 is LGHDT and CDR2 is YNNKEL (reference sequence). The CDR3, as DNA: TGTGCCAGCAGCCAACGCCAGAACACCGGGGAGCTGTTTTTT. This codes for CASSQRQNTGELFF.

The chain links TRBV24-1 to TRBJ2-5, with D unresolved. This CDR3 contains 10 residues. The V gene's germline CDR1 is KGHDR and CDR2 SFDVKD. The V and J ends lost 7 bases and 4 bases respectively, with 3 bases between them. The CDR3 DNA sequence: TGTGCCACCAGACGAGAGACCCAGTACTTC. Protein: CATRRETQYF.

This chain uses TRBV11-3 with TRBJ2-1; tentative D call: TRBD2 (5 bases). The germline V gene encodes CDR1 SGHNT and CDR2 YENEEA. The CDR3 consists of 16 residues. The V end lost 5 bases, the J end lost 1 base, and 15 bases lay between the germline ends. The CDR3 DNA is TGTGCCAGCAGCCCTGGTGAGGGCCTTTCCTACAATGAGCAGTTCTTC. Protein: CASSPGEGLSYNEQFF.

This clone appeared a single time. This chain uses TRBV25-1 with TRBJ1-2; D remains ambiguous. The CDR3 consists of 14 residues. Germline assignment: CDR1 MGHDK and CDR2 SYGVNS. V lost 2 bases to trimming and J lost 1 base, with 8 bases between them. The CDR3 loop reads CASSELGGNYGYTF. The DNA for the CDR3 is TGTGCCAGCAGTGAACTTGGAGGTAACTATGGCTACACCTTC.

J is TRBJ2-2 and V is TRBV6-5; D ambiguous. This CDR3 has 13 amino acids. Germline V gene lookup returns CDR1 MNHEY and CDR2 SVGAGI. The V and J ends lost 2 bases and 5 bases respectively, with 6 bases between them. CDR3 nucleotides: TGTGCCAGCAGTTACGATGGGACCGGGGAGCTGTTTTTT. Protein product: CASSYDGTGELFF.

This clone was observed a handful of times. The rearrangement joins TRBV28 to TRBJ1-3; D is unresolved. The V gene lost 8 bases and the J gene lost 3 bases, with 11 bases spanning the gap. Per germline, CDR1 MDHEN and CDR2 SYDVKM. This CDR3 is built from 13 residues. The CDR3 region has the DNA TGTGCCAGCGGATCCTCAGTTGGAAACACCATATATTTT. This encodes CASGSSVGNTIYF.

The V call is TRBV6-2 or TRBV6-3, the J call TRBJ1-5; D is unclear. The CDR3 totals 19 residues. CDR1 and CDR2 (germline): MNHEY, SVGEGT. The V and J ends lost 5 bases and 0 bases respectively, with 23 bases between them. The CDR3 reads CASSAGSPTDFYSNQPQHF. The CDR3 DNA reads TGTGCCAGCAGTGCGGGCTCCCCGACGGATTTTTATAGCAATCAGCCCCAGCATTTT.

The chain recombines TRBV6-1 with TRBJ1-5; possible D gene TRBD1, 5 bases. Germline V CDR1 and CDR2: MNHNS, SASEGT. The CDR3 spans 17 residues. Trimming removed 1 base at V and 3 bases at J, with 16 bases between. The CDR3 loop reads CASSEELPGRPNQPQHF. The DNA for the CDR3 is TGTGCCAGCAGTGAAGAATTGCCAGGGCGTCCCAATCAGCCCCAGCATTTT.

The chain links TRBV7-9 to TRBJ1-1, with TRBD1 identical over 10 bases. Germline CDR1 SEHNR, CDR2 FQNEAQ (reference sequence). This CDR3 has 16 residues. V lost 7 bases to trimming and J lost 5 bases; unmatched junction nucleotides: 13. The CDR3 loop is CASKLLSGQGLTEAFF. The DNA for the CDR3 is TGTGCCAGCAAACTTTTATCGGGACAGGGGTTAACTGAAGCTTTCTTT.

This rearrangement joins TRBV7-6 to TRBJ1-2; D remains ambiguous. In germline, CDR1 is SGHVS, CDR2 FNYEAQ. The germline V and J ends were trimmed by 1 base and 2 bases, with 14 bases remaining between them. The CDR3 runs to 16 residues. For the CDR3, the DNA is TGTGCCAGCAGCTTAGAAGGCGGCGATATGAACTATGGCTACACCTTC. It translates to CASSLEGGDMNYGYTF.

This chain links TRBV7-9 with TRBJ1-2; D not certain. CDR3 length: 11 residues. Per germline, CDR1 SEHNR and CDR2 FQNEAQ (reference sequence). Trimming removed 7 bases at V and 4 bases at J, with 7 bases between. The CDR3 loop reads CASNYIYGYTF. CDR3 coding DNA: TGTGCCAGCAACTACATCTATGGCTACACCTTC.